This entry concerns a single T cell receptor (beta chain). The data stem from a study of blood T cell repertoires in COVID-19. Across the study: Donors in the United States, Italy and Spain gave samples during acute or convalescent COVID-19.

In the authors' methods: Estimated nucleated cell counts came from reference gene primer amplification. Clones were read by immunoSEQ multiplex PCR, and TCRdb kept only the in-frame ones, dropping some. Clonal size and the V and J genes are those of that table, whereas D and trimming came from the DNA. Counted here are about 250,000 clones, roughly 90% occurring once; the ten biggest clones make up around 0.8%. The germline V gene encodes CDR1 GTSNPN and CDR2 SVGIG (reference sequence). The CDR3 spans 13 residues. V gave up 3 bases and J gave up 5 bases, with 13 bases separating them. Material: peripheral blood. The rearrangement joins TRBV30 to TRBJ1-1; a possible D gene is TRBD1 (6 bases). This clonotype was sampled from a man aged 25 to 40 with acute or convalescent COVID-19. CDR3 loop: CAWSPQTGTEAFF. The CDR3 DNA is TGTGCCTGGAGCCCTCAGACAGGAACTGAAGCTTTCTTT.